These 21 T cell receptor beta chains originate from one sample sequenced in a study of T cell changes during pregnancy in multiple sclerosis. Sequenced by immunoSEQ multiplex PCR; TCRdb stores in-frame clones only, minus some. The profile shows under 45,000 clones, around 93% of them singletons. This sample comprised CD4+ T cells from peripheral blood mononuclear cells, obtained in the third trimester of pregnancy. The receptor source for this set is a female donor in good health, enrolled as a control in a pregnancy study.

The sample holds a few counts of this clone. The sample contains more than one DNA sequence encoding this CDR3. The chain is built from TRBV18 and TRBJ2-7; TRBD1 might be the D (5 bases). V was shortened by 2 bases and J by 7 bases, with 12 bases between the two germline ends. The CDR3 extends over 13 amino acids. The V gene's germline CDR1 is KGHSH and CDR2 LQKENI. CDR3 nucleotides: TGTGCCAGCTCACCAAACACAGGTAGAGAGCAGTACTTC. Protein product: CASSPNTGREQYF.

V gene TRBV18 combines with J gene TRBJ2-1, with 9 bases matching TRBD1. The CDR3 length is 15 residues. V gave up 3 bases and J gave up 7 bases; unmatched junction bases: 7. Germline lookup yields CDR1 KGHSH and CDR2 LQKENI. CDR3 in amino acids: CASSPRTGDENEQFF. In DNA, the CDR3 is TGTGCCAGCTCACCCCGGACAGGGGATGAGAATGAGCAGTTCTTC.

The chain has TRBV7-2 and TRBJ1-2; TRBD1 might be the D (6 bases). V lost 1 base and J lost 8, with 14 bases in between. Looked up from germline, CDR1 is SGHTA and CDR2 is FQGNSA. The CDR3 has 14 amino acids. This CDR3 is CASSLGKGGVGYTF. In DNA form, the CDR3 reads TGTGCCAGCAGCTTAGGCAAAGGGGGGGTAGGCTACACCTTC.

V usage is TRBV11-2 and J usage is TRBJ2-5; TRBD2 is a possible D gene (6 bases). Trimming stripped 7 bases from V and 2 bases from J, with 17 bases between. CDR1 and CDR2 from the germline V gene are SGHAT and FQNNGV. The CDR3 sequence is 15 residues long. CDR3 sequence reads: CASTPGVAQQETQYF. The CDR3 coding sequence is TGTGCCAGCACGCCGGGGGTAGCGCAACAAGAGACCCAGTACTTC.

This CDR3 reads CSVHEETQYF. The CDR3 nucleotides read TGCAGCGTTCATGAAGAGACCCAGTACTTC. This chain joins TRBV29-1 and TRBJ2-5; D remains unclear. The V and J ends lost 5 bases and 3 bases respectively, with 4 bases between them. The CDR3 is 10 amino acids. Germline CDR1 is SQVTM and CDR2 is ANQGSEA. The whole variable domain, filled in from reference TRBV29-1 and TRBJ2-5, reads SAVISQKPSRDICQRGTSLTIQCQVDSQVTMMFWYRQQPGQSLTLIATANQGSEATYESGFVIDKFPISRPNLTFSTLTVSNMSPEDSSIYLCSVHEETQYFGPGTRLLVL.

This CDR3 reads CASSFGAVGGTDTQYF. CDR3 sequence (DNA): TGTGCCAGCAGCTTCGGCGCGGTAGGGGGCACAGATACGCAGTATTTT. The chain is built from TRBV9 and TRBJ2-3; possibly TRBD1 for D (5 bases). Germline lookup yields CDR1 SGDLS and CDR2 YYNGEE. With 4 bases removed from V and 1 base from J, the gap between germline ends came to 16 bases. This CDR3 region has 16 residues.

The J gene is TRBJ2-7, the V gene TRBV6-1; D is perhaps TRBD2 (5 bases). Per germline, CDR1 MNHNS and CDR2 SASEGT. The CDR3 totals 9 residues. V lost 11 bases and J 3 bases, leaving 5 bases between the germline ends. The CDR3 loop is CAGGYEQYF. The CDR3 nucleotides read TGTGCCGGAGGCTACGAGCAGTACTTC.

The genes are TRBV5-1 and TRBJ1-1; D might be TRBD1 (6 bases). This CDR3 is 16 amino acids long. Trimming cost V 1 base and J 1 base, with 14 bases left between them. CDR1 is SGHRS and CDR2 is YFSETQ in the germline V gene. The CDR3 bases are TGCGCCAGCAGCTTGCTCATGGCACAGGGGAACACTGAAGCTTTCTTT. Residues: CASSLLMAQGNTEAFF.

V and J are TRBV12-5 and TRBJ2-1; 8 bases fit TRBD1. CDR1 is LGHNT, CDR2 FRNRAP, per germline. J gave up 7 bases and V 7 bases, and 9 bases lay outside the gene matches. This CDR3 is built from 14 residues. The CDR3 spells CASAPTGEPNEQFF. Here the CDR3 DNA reads TGTGCTAGTGCTCCGACAGGGGAACCGAATGAGCAGTTCTTC.

The chain carries TRBV18 and TRBJ2-7; 7 nucleotides align to TRBD1. This CDR3 has 14 amino acids. Trimming took 4 bases from V and 1 from J; bases not matched to a gene: 4. The germline V gene encodes CDR1 KGHSH and CDR2 LQKENI. The CDR3 coding sequence is TGTGCCAGCTCACTAGGGACAGATTCCTACGAGCAGTACTTC. Translating gives CASSLGTDSYEQYF.

V and J are TRBV7-3 and TRBJ2-7; D remains ambiguous. Germline V CDR1 and CDR2: SGHTA, FQGTGA. The CDR3 runs 13 residues. The V gene lost 1 base and the J gene lost 3 bases, with 7 bases spanning the gap. The CDR3 coding sequence is TGTGCCAGCAGCTTAAGGGCAGACTACGAGCAGTACTTC. This gives the protein CASSLRADYEQYF.

This sequence joins TRBV2 and TRBJ1-1, with a tentative D call TRBD1 (5 bases). Deletions cut 4 bases from V and 6 bases from J, with 9 bases between. There are 12 residues in the CDR3. The germline V gene encodes CDR1 SNHLY and CDR2 FYNNEI. The CDR3 DNA sequence: TGTGCCAGCAGTGGCTGGGGGGCTGAAGCTTTCTTT. This codes for CASSGWGAEAFF.

This rearrangement joins TRBV6-6 to TRBJ2-2; 7 bases map to TRBD1. Germline CDR1 MNHNY, CDR2 SVGAGI (reference sequence). CDR3 length equals 14 residues. V shed 2 bases, J shed 6 bases, and the junction held 3 bases outside the gene matches. The CDR3 protein is CASSYVTGPGELFF. In DNA, the CDR3 is TGTGCCAGCAGTTACGTGACAGGGCCCGGGGAGCTGTTTTTT.

The J gene is TRBJ1-1, the V gene TRBV28, with a tentative D call TRBD1 (6 bases). The CDR3 loop spans 12 amino acids. Per the germline V gene, CDR1 is MDHEN and CDR2 is SYDVKM. Between the trimmed V and J ends, which lost 5 bases and 10 bases, there was a span of 14 bases. The CDR3 nucleotides read TGTGCCAGCAGTCTCCAGACAGGACGAGCTTTCTTT. Protein sequence: CASSLQTGRAFF.

This rearrangement joins TRBV7-3 to TRBJ2-3; TRBD2 might be the D (5 bases). With 7 bases removed from V and 6 bases from J, the gap between germline ends came to 14 bases. Germline V lookup: CDR1 SGHTA, CDR2 FQGTGA. The CDR3 contains 13 residues. As DNA, the CDR3 is TGTGCCAGCATGACGAGGGTGGGTGATACGCAGTATTTT. Translation: CASMTRVGDTQYF.

The chain links TRBV28 to TRBJ1-6; D is uncertain. The CDR3 extends over 15 amino acids. The ends were cut back, 6 bases at V and 7 bases at J, with 16 bases in the middle. The germline CDR1 and CDR2 sequences are MDHEN and SYDVKM. CDR3 DNA sequence: TGTGCCAGCAGAAAGTCGGAGCTGCCCAATTCACCCCTCCACTTT. It specifies CASRKSELPNSPLHF. The full variable domain, with the rest looked up from reference TRBV28 and TRBJ1-6, is DVKVTQSSRYLVKRTGEKVFLECVQDMDHENMFWYRQDPGLGLRLIYFSYDVKMKEKGDIPEGYSVSREKKERFSLILESASTNQTSMYLCASRKSELPNSPLHFGNGTRLTVT.

The genes are TRBV27 and TRBJ1-3; TRBD1 is a possible D gene (5 bases). Germline V gene lookup returns CDR1 MNHEY and CDR2 SMNVEV (reference sequence). CDR3 length: 16 residues. Trimming removed 6 bases at V and 0 bases at J, with 15 bases between. For the CDR3, the DNA is TGTGCCAGCAGGTCACTACAGGTCCTCTCTGGAAACACCATATATTTT. Amino acid sequence: CASRSLQVLSGNTIYF.

This chain connects TRBV6-1 to TRBJ1-2; TRBD1 is a possible D gene (5 bases). The V gene's germline CDR1 is MNHNS and CDR2 SASEGT. This CDR3 has 14 residues. V gave up 0 bases and J gave up 4 bases, with 9 bases separating them. In DNA, the CDR3 is TGTGCCAGCAGTGAAGCTCCAGGGCCCTATGGCTACACCTTC. Amino acid sequence: CASSEAPGPYGYTF.

The J gene is TRBJ2-1, the V gene TRBV9, with D unresolved. Germline V CDR1 and CDR2: SGDLS, YYNGEE. Trimming took off 2 bases at V and 5 bases at J, with 5 bases between the two ends. The CDR3 spans 12 residues. For the CDR3, the DNA is TGTGCCAGCAGCGTCCAAAACAATGAGCAGTTCTTC. Its protein is CASSVQNNEQFF.

V gene TRBV19 combines with J gene TRBJ2-1; D is possibly TRBD1 (6 bases). Germline CDR1 and CDR2: LNHDA and SQIVND (reference sequence). The ends were cut back, 5 bases at V and 3 bases at J, with 23 bases in the middle. The CDR3 runs to 18 residues. CDR3 in DNA: TGTGCCAGTAGTCCCAACAACAGGGCGCCGGGTTACTACAATGAGCAGTTCTTC. Its translation: CASSPNNRAPGYYNEQFF.

This chain links TRBV9 with TRBJ2-1, with TRBD2 identical over 7 bases. The CDR3 is 15 amino acids. Germline V gene sequence: CDR1 SGDLS, CDR2 YYNGEE. The J segment lost 9 bases and the V segment lost 3 bases, leaving 12 bases of the junction unmatched. CDR3 bases: TGTGCCAGCAGCGGCCGACTAGCTGCGGGTGGTGAGCAGTTCTTC. Protein product: CASSGRLAAGGEQFF.